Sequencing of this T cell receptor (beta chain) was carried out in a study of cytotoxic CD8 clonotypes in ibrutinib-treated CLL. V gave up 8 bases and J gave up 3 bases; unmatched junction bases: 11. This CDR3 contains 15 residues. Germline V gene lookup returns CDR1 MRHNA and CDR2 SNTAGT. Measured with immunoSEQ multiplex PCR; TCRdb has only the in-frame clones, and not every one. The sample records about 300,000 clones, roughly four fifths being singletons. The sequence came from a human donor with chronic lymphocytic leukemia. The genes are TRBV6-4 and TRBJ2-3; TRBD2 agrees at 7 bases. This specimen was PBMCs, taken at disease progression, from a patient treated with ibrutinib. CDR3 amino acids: CASRARGRGTDTQYF. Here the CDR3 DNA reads TGTGCCAGCCGCGCTCGCGGGAGAGGGACAGATACGCAGTATTTT.